What follows are 16 T cell receptor beta chains derived from one specimen sequenced in a study of CD8 T cells in ankylosing spondylitis. One entry per CDR3 protein, called by TCRdb with MiXCR from the 5' RACE reads. The table lists fewer than 400,000 distinct CDR3 sequences, about 15% of them singletons. The sequenced sample consisted of blood, either unsorted or a sorted T cell fraction (not recorded which). Every receptor here comes from a male donor with ankylosing spondylitis or in good health (not recorded which).

This clonotype was counted at least ten times. CDR3 DNA sequence: TGCGCCAGCAGCTCTTCGGCAGGGGGCTACGAGCAGTACTTC. Translated: CASSSSAGGYEQYF. V usage is TRBV5-1 and J usage is TRBJ2-7, with TRBD1 matching 7 bases. Looked up from germline, CDR1 is SGHRS and CDR2 is YFSETQ. The CDR3 sequence is 14 residues long. Trimming removed 3 bases from V and 3 bases from J; junction bases left unmatched: 6.

In this sample, this clonotype turned up a few times. The chain combines TRBV6-1 with TRBJ1-5, with a weak D call TRBD1 (5 bases). The CDR3 is 13 residues long. The germline V and J ends were trimmed by 6 bases and 1 base, with 7 bases remaining between them. CDR1 is MNHNS and CDR2 is SASEGT in the germline V gene. As DNA, the CDR3 is TGTGCCAGCAGGAGACAGAGCAATCAGCCCCAGCATTTT. It is translated as CASRRQSNQPQHF.

The chain links TRBV5-1 to TRBJ2-7; possible D gene TRBD2, 5 bases. V was pared by 0 bases and J by 7 bases, with 11 bases between. CDR1 and CDR2 from the germline V gene are SGHRS and YFSETQ. The CDR3 runs 13 residues. Here the CDR3 reads CASSLELAREQYF. The CDR3, as DNA: TGCGCCAGCAGCTTGGAGCTAGCACGGGAGCAGTACTTC. Filled out from reference TRBV5-1 and TRBJ2-7, the complete variable domain reads KAGVTQTPRYLIKTRGQQVTLSCSPISGHRSVSWYQQTPGQGLQFLFEYFSETQRNKGNFPGRFSGRQFSNSRSEMNVSTLELGDSALYLCASSLELAREQYFGPGTRLTVT.

This clonotype occurred many times. The V call is TRBV7-9, the J call TRBJ2-7; D is perhaps TRBD1 (5 bases). In germline, CDR1 is SEHNR, CDR2 FQNEAQ (reference sequence). The V end was cut by 1 base, the J end by 7 bases, with 14 bases between. The CDR3 covers 14 residues. In nucleotides, the CDR3 is TGTGCCAGCAGCTTAGTGTCAGGGCTGAGGGAGCAGTACTTC. Translation: CASSLVSGLREQYF. The whole variable domain, filled in from reference TRBV7-9 and TRBJ2-7, reads DTGVSQNPRHKITKRGQNVTFRCDPISEHNRLYWYRQTLGQGPEFLTYFQNEAQLEKSRLLSDRFSAERPKGSFSTLEIQRTEQGDSAMYLCASSLVSGLREQYFGPGTRLTVT.

The V gene is TRBV2, the J gene TRBJ1-1, with 9 bases matching TRBD1. The V gene end was trimmed by 6 bases and the J gene end by 4 bases; junction bases not matched to a gene: 6. The CDR3 runs to 14 residues. CDR1 is SNHLY and CDR2 is FYNNEI in the germline V gene. CDR3 sequence: CASRADRGSTEAFF. DNA for the CDR3: TGTGCCAGCAGAGCCGACAGGGGGAGCACTGAAGCTTTCTTT.

The V gene is TRBV6-1, the J gene TRBJ2-6; D is unresolved. Trimming took 6 bases from V and 2 from J, leaving 11 bases between them. Per the germline V gene, CDR1 is MNHNS and CDR2 is SASEGT. The CDR3 loop spans 15 amino acids. Written as DNA, the CDR3 is TGTGCCAGCAGCCCCGAAGACGCTGGGGCCAACGTCCTGACTTTC. Protein product: CASSPEDAGANVLTF.

This sequence joins TRBV12-3 or TRBV12-4 and TRBJ2-5; 8 nucleotides line up with TRBD1. The ends lost 3 bases at V and 4 bases at J; junction bases unmatched: 7. The CDR3 is made up of 15 amino acids. The CDR3 DNA sequence: TGTGCCAGCAGTTTGGGCAGGGGGCTATTAGAGACCCAGTACTTC. It translates to CASSLGRGLLETQYF.

The chain recombines TRBV10-3 with TRBJ2-1; D ambiguous. CDR1 and CDR2 (germline): ENHRY, SYGVKD. V lost 6 bases and J lost 5, with 8 bases in between. CDR3 length: 12 residues. The CDR3 loop is CAISSQNNEQFF. The CDR3 nucleotides read TGTGCCATCAGCTCACAGAACAATGAGCAGTTCTTC.

This clonotype was picked up a small number of times. J is TRBJ2-1 and V is TRBV11-1; D possibly corresponds to TRBD2 (5 bases). Trimming stripped 0 bases from V and 7 bases from J, with 13 bases between. Germline-derived CDR1 and CDR2 are SGHAT and FQDESV (reference sequence). The CDR3 contains 15 residues. The CDR3 loop is CASSLAGRDGNEQFF. CDR3 nucleotide sequence: TGTGCCAGCAGCTTAGCAGGACGGGATGGGAATGAGCAGTTCTTC.

The chain is built from TRBV12-3 or TRBV12-4 and TRBJ1-2; 8 bases map to TRBD1. Trimming cost V 1 base and J 5 bases; bases outside gene matches: 6. CDR3 length: 15 amino acids. This chain's CDR3 is CASSLGAGGVYGYTF. CDR3 nucleotides: TGTGCCAGCAGTTTAGGGGCAGGGGGCGTATATGGCTACACCTTC.

The table lists this clonotype with a few counts. The chain employs TRBV11-2 and TRBJ2-1; 9 bases align to TRBD2. Trimming at V came to 4 bases and at J to 1 base, leaving 14 bases not matched to a gene. The germline V gene encodes CDR1 SGHAT and CDR2 FQNNGV. The CDR3 totals 19 residues. The CDR3 DNA sequence: TGTGCCAGCAGCTATATGTCCGGGCGCGGGGGGGCATCCTACAATGAGCAGTTCTTC. It codes for CASSYMSGRGGASYNEQFF.

The chain is built from TRBV5-1 and TRBJ1-3; 9 bases align to TRBD1. Germline assignment: CDR1 SGHRS and CDR2 YFSETQ. J was trimmed by 0 bases and V by 5 bases; bases with no gene match: 9. The CDR3 totals 17 residues. CDR3 sequence reads: CASRQDPGQGSGNTIYF. As DNA, the CDR3 is TGCGCCAGCAGGCAAGATCCGGGACAGGGCTCTGGAAACACCATATATTTT.

In its sample, this clonotype was seen a few times. This chain joins TRBV30 and TRBJ1-2; no definite D call. Germline-derived CDR1 and CDR2 are GTSNPN and SVGIG (reference sequence). V lost 6 bases and J 7 bases, leaving 9 bases between the germline ends. The CDR3 contains 10 residues. The CDR3 bases are TGTGCCTGCTCAGGAGGTGGCTACACCTTC. This encodes CACSGGGYTF.

This clonotype was detected many times. The chain uses TRBV20-1 and TRBJ1-1, with a weak D call TRBD1 (6 bases). The V and J ends lost 6 bases and 1 base respectively, with 18 bases between them. CDR1 DFQATT and CDR2 SNEGSKA come from the germline V gene (reference sequence). The CDR3 extends over 15 amino acids. The DNA of the CDR3 is TGCAGTGCCCGACCTGTGCCGGGGGCGAACACTGAAGCTTTCTTT. Translation: CSARPVPGANTEAFF.

This chain joins TRBV18 and TRBJ2-1; TRBD2 might be the D (6 bases). Trimming took off 3 bases at V and 2 bases at J, with 14 bases between the two ends. In germline, CDR1 is KGHSH, CDR2 LQKENI. The length of the CDR3 is 16 residues. The CDR3 DNA reads TGTGCCAGCTCACCCCTCCCCGCGGGGACCTACAATGAGCAGTTCTTC. This gives the protein CASSPLPAGTYNEQFF. Using reference TRBV18 and TRBJ2-1 for the parts outside the CDR3, the full variable domain is NAGVMQNPRHLVRRRGQEARLRCSPMKGHSHVYWYRQLPEEGLKFMVYLQKENIIDESGMPKERFSAEFPKEGPSILRIQQVVRGDSAAYFCASSPLPAGTYNEQFFGPGTRLTVL.

The chain links TRBV28 to TRBJ1-6; 7 nucleotides match TRBD1. The CDR3 is made up of 16 amino acids. V shed 2 bases and J 8 bases; nucleotides not matched to a gene: 9. Germline CDR1 reads MDHEN; CDR2 reads SYDVKM. This CDR3 is CASSLLSGDSYSPLHF. CDR3 sequence (DNA): TGTGCCAGCAGTTTACTCAGTGGGGACAGCTATTCACCCCTCCACTTT.